One TCR beta chain is described in this entry. Its antigen remains unknown. The data originate from a study of CD8+ T cells in alopecia areata. Findings of the study overall: Scalp lesions, especially in alopecia totalis/universalis, had higher clonality than normal scalp. Sequencing of scalp tissue also captures the resident alphabeta T cells of normal skin.

This CDR3 comprises 15 residues. Unmatched junction bases numbered 7, after V lost 2 bases and J lost 2 bases. Germline-derived CDR1 and CDR2 are SQVTM and ANQGSEA. Those with alopecia areata gave lesional scalp punch biopsies and peripheral blood. cDNA reverse transcribed from extracted RNA served as the sequencing template. The data were produced by immunoSEQ multiplex PCR, yet TCRdb's version contains in-frame clones alone and is incomplete. Of more than 200,000 clones in the sample, under 70% are singletons; the top ten hold 1.2%. This receptor was taken from a human donor with alopecia areata. Here the sequenced sample was CD4+ T cells sorted from blood, taken at week 0. This chain joins TRBV29-1 and TRBJ2-3, with 7 bases that match TRBD1. CDR3 DNA sequence: TGCAGCGTTGAACCCCTGGACAGGTCCACAGATACGCAGTATTTT. Its translation: CSVEPLDRSTDTQYF.